Listed below are T cell receptor beta chains from one sample, sequenced in a study of blood T cell repertoires in COVID-19. Profiling relied on immunoSEQ multiplex PCR, and the TCRdb table lists in-frame clones only, not all of them. The data show some 460,000 clones, nearly 90% seen once. Sequenced material: PBMCs or T cells enriched from blood (not recorded which). The receptors were gathered from a woman younger than 35 with acute COVID-19. The CDR3 runs from the conserved cysteine through the conserved F or W. A D gene is named only where the DNA matches it firmly. The listing skips clone size in some rows; elsewhere it reads once, few, many or a size class.

d_call: .
cdr3_length: 17
v_call: TRBV11-2
clone_size: .
j_call: TRBJ2-2
cdr3_aa: CASSLDLADAGSGELFF
cdr3_nt: TGTGCCAGCAGCTTAGATTTGGCGGATGCAGGGTCCGGGGAGCTGTTTTTT

d_call: TRBD2
cdr3_length: 14
v_call: TRBV30
clone_size: .
j_call: TRBJ2-3
cdr3_aa: CASSGLDGVDTQYF
cdr3_nt: TGTGCCTCTTCCGGACTAGACGGAGTGGATACGCAGTATTTT

d_call: .
cdr3_length: 16
v_call: TRBV27
clone_size: .
j_call: TRBJ1-5
cdr3_aa: CASSFRPQGSNQPQHF
cdr3_nt: TGTGCCAGCAGTTTCCGACCGCAGGGCAGCAATCAGCCCCAGCATTTT

d_call: .
cdr3_length: 16
v_call: TRBV27
clone_size: .
j_call: TRBJ1-5
cdr3_aa: CASSLNPLAGGQPQHF
cdr3_nt: TGTGCCAGCAGTTTGAACCCCCTCGCGGGGGGTCAGCCCCAGCATTTT

d_call: TRBD2
cdr3_length: 16
v_call: TRBV9
clone_size: .
j_call: TRBJ2-3
cdr3_aa: CASSIGTSGGIDTQYF
cdr3_nt: TGTGCCAGCAGCATTGGGACTAGCGGAGGGATAGATACGCAGTATTTT

d_call: TRBD2
cdr3_length: 15
v_call: TRBV7-9
clone_size: .
j_call: TRBJ2-3
cdr3_aa: CASSLAGGPTDTQYF
cdr3_nt: TGTGCCAGCAGCTTGGCGGGAGGGCCTACAGATACGCAGTATTTT

d_call: .
cdr3_length: 14
v_call: TRBV19
clone_size: .
j_call: TRBJ1-6
cdr3_aa: CASSATGSKSPLHF
cdr3_nt: TGTGCCAGTAGTGCTACAGGGTCTAAATCACCCCTCCACTTT

d_call: TRBD1
cdr3_length: 13
v_call: TRBV19
clone_size: .
j_call: TRBJ1-2
cdr3_aa: CATSSQGQHGYTF
cdr3_nt: TGTGCCACCTCTTCACAGGGGCAGCATGGCTACACCTTC

d_call: TRBD2
cdr3_length: 17
v_call: TRBV28
clone_size: .
j_call: TRBJ2-5
cdr3_aa: CASSLPGLAGGQETQYF
cdr3_nt: TGTGCCAGCAGTTTACCGGGACTAGCGGGAGGACAAGAGACCCAGTACTTC

d_call: .
cdr3_length: 15
v_call: TRBV5-6
clone_size: .
j_call: TRBJ2-1
cdr3_aa: CASSLGRGTYNEQFF
cdr3_nt: TGTGCCAGCAGCTTGGGTCGGGGTACCTACAATGAGCAGTTCTTC

d_call: .
cdr3_length: 13
v_call: TRBV12-3/TRBV12-4
clone_size: .
j_call: TRBJ1-1
cdr3_aa: CASSFGGRTEAFF
cdr3_nt: TGTGCCAGCAGTTTCGGGGGTCGGACTGAAGCTTTCTTT

d_call: .
cdr3_length: 15
v_call: TRBV10-3
clone_size: .
j_call: TRBJ1-5
cdr3_aa: CAISEVRGMGQPQHF
cdr3_nt: TGTGCCATCAGTGAAGTGAGAGGGATGGGACAGCCCCAGCATTTT

d_call: .
cdr3_length: 12
v_call: TRBV12-5
clone_size: .
j_call: TRBJ2-2
cdr3_aa: CASGLGDWELFF
cdr3_nt: TGTGCTAGTGGTTTGGGCGACTGGGAGCTGTTTTTT

d_call: .
cdr3_length: 13
v_call: TRBV11-2
clone_size: .
j_call: TRBJ2-2
cdr3_aa: CASRKTVTGELFF
cdr3_nt: TGTGCCAGCAGAAAGACAGTTACCGGGGAGCTGTTTTTT

d_call: .
cdr3_length: 14
v_call: TRBV7-2
clone_size: .
j_call: TRBJ1-2
cdr3_aa: CASSPATREHGYTF
cdr3_nt: TGTGCCAGCAGCCCCGCTACCAGGGAACATGGCTACACCTTC

d_call: .
cdr3_length: 15
v_call: TRBV6-5
clone_size: .
j_call: TRBJ1-4
cdr3_aa: CASSYGAGAYEKLFF
cdr3_nt: TGTGCCAGCAGTTACGGGGCGGGGGCGTATGAAAAACTGTTTTTT

d_call: TRBD1
cdr3_length: 14
v_call: TRBV7-9
clone_size: .
j_call: TRBJ2-7
cdr3_aa: CASSPTGNSYEQYF
cdr3_nt: TGTGCCAGCAGCCCGACAGGGAACTCCTACGAGCAGTACTTC

d_call: .
cdr3_length: 12
v_call: TRBV28
clone_size: .
j_call: TRBJ1-5
cdr3_aa: CASRGANQPQHF
cdr3_nt: TGTGCCAGCAGGGGGGCGAATCAGCCCCAGCATTTT

d_call: .
cdr3_length: 14
v_call: TRBV28
clone_size: .
j_call: TRBJ2-7
cdr3_aa: CASSFEGLPYEQYF
cdr3_nt: TGTGCCAGCAGTTTTGAGGGTTTGCCCTACGAGCAGTACTTC

d_call: TRBD2
cdr3_length: 15
v_call: TRBV2
clone_size: .
j_call: TRBJ2-5
cdr3_aa: CASREAGGGPKTQYF
cdr3_nt: TGTGCCAGCCGCGAGGCGGGAGGGGGCCCGAAGACCCAGTACTTC

d_call: TRBD1
cdr3_length: 18
v_call: TRBV6-7
clone_size: .
j_call: TRBJ2-7
cdr3_aa: CASSYQDTGQGREYEQYF
cdr3_nt: TGTGCCAGCAGTTACCAAGACACCGGACAGGGGCGCGAGTACGAGCAGTACTTC

d_call: .
cdr3_length: 10
v_call: TRBV20-1
clone_size: .
j_call: TRBJ2-1
cdr3_aa: CSADNNEQFF
cdr3_nt: TGCAGTGCCGACAACAATGAGCAGTTCTTC

d_call: .
cdr3_length: 12
v_call: TRBV27
clone_size: .
j_call: TRBJ1-5
cdr3_aa: CASRLGNQPQHF
cdr3_nt: TGTGCCAGCAGACTGGGCAATCAGCCCCAGCATTTT

d_call: TRBD2
cdr3_length: 19
v_call: TRBV11-2
clone_size: .
j_call: TRBJ2-1
cdr3_aa: CASSGTGLAGGRSYNEQFF
cdr3_nt: TGTGCCAGCAGCGGCACGGGACTAGCGGGAGGAAGGTCCTACAATGAGCAGTTCTTC

d_call: TRBD1
cdr3_length: 14
v_call: TRBV9
clone_size: .
j_call: TRBJ1-1
cdr3_aa: CASSGGTGMTEAFF
cdr3_nt: TGTGCCAGCAGCGGCGGGACAGGGATGACTGAAGCTTTCTTT

d_call: .
cdr3_length: 15
v_call: TRBV2
clone_size: .
j_call: TRBJ2-2
cdr3_aa: CASSDLQPNTGELFF
cdr3_nt: TGTGCCAGCAGTGACTTACAGCCTAACACCGGGGAGCTGTTTTTT

d_call: .
cdr3_length: 12
v_call: TRBV10-3
clone_size: .
j_call: TRBJ1-2
cdr3_aa: CAVEGTNYGYTF
cdr3_nt: TGTGCCGTCGAAGGGACAAACTATGGCTACACCTTC

d_call: .
cdr3_length: 13
v_call: TRBV11-2
clone_size: .
j_call: TRBJ2-2
cdr3_aa: CASSQRQPGELFF
cdr3_nt: TGTGCCAGCAGCCAGAGACAGCCCGGGGAGCTGTTTTTT

d_call: .
cdr3_length: 15
v_call: TRBV7-2
clone_size: .
j_call: TRBJ1-6
cdr3_aa: CASTPDTPPHSPLHF
cdr3_nt: TGTGCCAGCACCCCGGACACCCCACCGCATTCACCCCTCCACTTT

d_call: .
cdr3_length: 16
v_call: TRBV15
clone_size: .
j_call: TRBJ1-4
cdr3_aa: CATSGRETDYNEKLFF
cdr3_nt: TGTGCCACCAGCGGAAGAGAGACGGACTATAATGAAAAACTGTTTTTT

d_call: TRBD1
cdr3_length: 14
v_call: TRBV28
clone_size: once
j_call: TRBJ1-2
cdr3_aa: CASRLGQGANGYTF
cdr3_nt: TGTGCCAGCAGACTGGGACAGGGGGCGAATGGCTACACCTTC

d_call: TRBD2
cdr3_length: 17
v_call: TRBV28
clone_size: .
j_call: TRBJ2-1
cdr3_aa: CASRTRLAVSSYNEQFF
cdr3_nt: TGTGCCAGCAGAACCCGACTAGCGGTCAGCTCCTACAATGAGCAGTTCTTC

d_call: TRBD1
cdr3_length: 15
v_call: TRBV15
clone_size: few
j_call: TRBJ1-6
cdr3_aa: CATSARDRGNSPLHF
cdr3_nt: TGTGCCACCAGCGCACGGGACAGGGGTAATTCACCCCTCCACTTT

d_call: .
cdr3_length: 14
v_call: TRBV5-4
clone_size: .
j_call: TRBJ1-2
cdr3_aa: CASSFWGVDYGYTF
cdr3_nt: TGTGCCAGCAGCTTCTGGGGGGTGGACTATGGCTACACCTTC

d_call: TRBD1
cdr3_length: 14
v_call: TRBV29-1
clone_size: .
j_call: TRBJ2-2
cdr3_aa: CSVGGQGGPGELFF
cdr3_nt: TGCAGCGTTGGGGGACAGGGGGGCCCCGGGGAGCTGTTTTTT

d_call: .
cdr3_length: 12
v_call: TRBV9
clone_size: once
j_call: TRBJ2-1
cdr3_aa: CASSASNNEQFF
cdr3_nt: TGTGCCAGCAGCGCCAGTAACAATGAGCAGTTCTTC

d_call: TRBD1
cdr3_length: 16
v_call: TRBV18
clone_size: .
j_call: TRBJ2-3
cdr3_aa: CASSPRGTGGSDTQYF
cdr3_nt: TGTGCCAGCTCACCACGGGGGACAGGGGGGTCAGATACGCAGTATTTT

d_call: TRBD1
cdr3_length: 15
v_call: TRBV7-9
clone_size: .
j_call: TRBJ2-1
cdr3_aa: CASSPRDRDRHEQFF
cdr3_nt: TGTGCCAGCAGCCCGAGGGACAGGGATAGGCATGAGCAGTTCTTC

d_call: .
cdr3_length: 14
v_call: TRBV4-1
clone_size: .
j_call: TRBJ2-5
cdr3_aa: CASSQGQRQETQYF
cdr3_nt: TGCGCCAGCAGCCAAGGACAGAGACAAGAGACCCAGTACTTC

d_call: TRBD1
cdr3_length: 16
v_call: TRBV4-1
clone_size: .
j_call: TRBJ1-1
cdr3_aa: CASSQDRDRAGSEAFF
cdr3_nt: TGCGCCAGCAGCCAAGATCGGGACAGGGCCGGCTCTGAAGCTTTCTTT

d_call: TRBD1
cdr3_length: 14
v_call: TRBV28
clone_size: .
j_call: TRBJ1-4
cdr3_aa: CASSSPTGGEKLFF
cdr3_nt: TGTGCCAGCAGTTCACCGACAGGGGGTGAAAAACTGTTTTTT